The subject of this entry is one T cell receptor beta chain. Its antigen remains unknown. 5'RACE primed from the constant segment yielded TCR alpha and TCR beta cDNA libraries bearing sample barcodes and UMIs. Via MiXCR, TCRdb re-called the 5' RACE reads, giving one row per CDR3 protein. The sample has hundreds of thousands of distinct CDR3 sequences; over 25% are singletons. The data originate from a study of T-cell memory formation after mild COVID-19. Study-level findings and limits: CD4+ clones that contracted lay mainly in CM and EM; CD8+ ones lay in EMRA. Some clones that responded turned up in pre-infection memory, which suggests that cross-reactive memory joined in. Balance between CD4 and CD8 was seen in clones contracting day 15 to 85, and a CD4+ lean was seen in later expanders.

Trimming took 0 bases from V and 5 from J; bases not matched to a gene: 13. The CDR3 spans 16 residues. CDR1 and CDR2 (germline): DFQATT, SNEGSKA (reference sequence). This receptor was identified in an adult woman who had mild COVID-19 (a few samples of this study predate the infection). Cell type and time point are not known. The chain carries TRBV20-1 and TRBJ2-7, with 7 bases lining up with TRBD1. What was sequenced was PBMCs or a T cell subset sorted from them (not recorded which). CDR3 loop: CSARDPRRQGSHEQYF. The CDR3 DNA reads as TGCAGTGCTAGAGATCCCAGGAGACAGGGAAGCCACGAGCAGTACTTC.